This entry lists 27 T cell receptor beta chains sequenced from one sample in a study of T cell responses to AZD1222 COVID-19 vaccine. Using immunoSEQ multiplex PCR, the repertoire was profiled, and TCRdb retains in-frame clones only, with some absent. Of some 120,000 clones in the sample, just over 85% were seen once. The source material was peripheral blood, sampled on day 0 of AZD1222 vaccination. Receptor source: an adult in good health.

The chain uses TRBV5-1 and TRBJ2-1, with D uncertain. Trimming pared 2 bases from V and 6 bases from J, leaving 9 bases between. This CDR3 is 13 amino acids long. CDR1 and CDR2 (germline): SGHRS, YFSETQ. The CDR3 loop reads CASSLGAGNEQFF. The CDR3 nucleotides read TGCGCCAGCAGCTTAGGCGCCGGCAATGAGCAGTTCTTC.

The rearrangement joins TRBV3-1 (or the pseudogene TRBV3-2) to TRBJ1-5; the D is unclear. Germline values: CDR1 LGHDT, CDR2 YNNKEL (reference sequence). This CDR3 is 14 amino acids long. The V gene lost 1 base and the J gene lost 7 bases, with 11 bases spanning the gap. The CDR3 DNA reads as TGTGCCAGCAGCCAAGCTATCACGGGCCAGCCCCAGCATTTT. It translates to CASSQAITGQPQHF.

The CDR3 reads CASSLGGPGDQPQHF. The CDR3 DNA is TGTGCCAGCAGCTTGGGGGGTCCCGGGGATCAGCCCCAGCATTTT. J is TRBJ1-5 and V is TRBV5-4; D unclear. The CDR3 has 15 amino acids. The ends were cut back, 0 bases at V and 5 bases at J, with 12 bases in the middle. The germline gives CDR1 SGHNT, CDR2 YYREEE (reference sequence).

This clone was detected only a few times. The J gene is TRBJ1-2, the V gene TRBV11-2, with D tentatively TRBD1 (5 bases). This CDR3 comprises 13 residues. Germline CDR1 reads SGHAT; CDR2 reads FQNNGV. The V gene lost 5 bases and the J gene lost 4 bases, with 11 bases spanning the gap. The CDR3 region is CASSTTGLYGYTF. CDR3 nucleotide sequence: TGTGCCAGCAGCACTACAGGCCTCTATGGCTACACCTTC.

The genes are TRBV5-8 and TRBJ1-2, with D uncertain. Trimming stripped 4 bases from V and 9 bases from J, with 13 bases between. The CDR3 length is 12 residues. CDR1 is SGHTS, CDR2 YDEGEE, per germline. The CDR3 sequence is CASSQKDIRYTF. CDR3 in DNA: TGTGCCAGCAGCCAGAAAGACATCCGCTACACCTTC.

This sequence joins TRBV28 and TRBJ1-2; TRBD1 is a possible D gene (6 bases). The CDR3 sequence is 15 residues long. Germline assignment: CDR1 MDHEN and CDR2 SYDVKM. Trimming took off 5 bases at V and 4 bases at J, with 17 bases between the two ends. The DNA of the CDR3 is TGTGCCAGCAGTATGGGGGCGGGGGGACCCTATGGCTACACCTTC. This codes for CASSMGAGGPYGYTF.

The chain recombines TRBV12-3 or TRBV12-4 with TRBJ2-5; D possibly corresponds to TRBD2 (5 bases). This CDR3 region has 13 residues. V lost 5 bases, J lost 4 bases, and 11 bases lay in between. In DNA, the CDR3 is TGTGCCAGCAGTCCCCGGGGTTTAGAGACCCAGTACTTC. It specifies CASSPRGLETQYF.

The rearrangement joins TRBV29-1 to TRBJ2-2; 8 bases are a match to TRBD2. CDR3 length: 13 amino acids. The V segment lost 6 bases and the J segment 5 bases; nucleotides outside the gene matches: 5. Germline CDR1 reads SQVTM; CDR2 reads ANQGSEA. CDR3 residues: CSVLTGGTGELFF. CDR3 sequence (DNA): TGCAGCGTCTTAACGGGGGGGACCGGGGAGCTGTTTTTT.

The genes are TRBV9 and TRBJ1-1, with D possibly TRBD1 on 6 matching bases. Trimming cost V 0 bases and J 4 bases, with 13 bases left between them. The CDR3 is 15 amino acids. The germline CDR1 and CDR2 sequences are SGDLS and YYNGEE. The CDR3 here is CASSVVGAMGTEAFF. For the CDR3, the DNA is TGTGCCAGCAGCGTAGTGGGGGCGATGGGCACTGAAGCTTTCTTT.

This clone occurred once. The chain has TRBV15 and TRBJ1-3; TRBD1 matches 8 bases. This CDR3 has 16 residues. The V and J ends lost 1 base and 4 bases, in that order; junction bases with no gene match: 6. Germline CDR1 is LNHNV and CDR2 is YYDKDF (reference sequence). The CDR3 DNA reads as TGTGCCACCAGCAGAGCGACAGGGGCACGAGGAAACACCATATATTTT. This sequence encodes CATSRATGARGNTIYF. Based on the CDR3 plus reference TRBV15 and TRBJ1-3, the full variable domain is DAMVIQNPRYQVTQFGKPVTLSCSQTLNHNVMYWYQQKSSQAPKLLFHYYDKDFNNEADTPDNFQSRRPNTSFCFLDIRSPGLGDTAMYLCATSRATGARGNTIYFGEGSWLTVV.

This chain joins TRBV11-3 and TRBJ2-1, with TRBD2 matching over 13 bases. V was clipped by 1 base and J by 2 bases; unmatched bases: 5. The CDR3 runs to 18 residues. Per the germline V gene, CDR1 is SGHNT and CDR2 is YENEEA. The CDR3 region is CASSLGTSGSVAYNEQFF. In nucleotides, the CDR3 is TGTGCCAGCAGCTTAGGGACTAGCGGGAGTGTCGCCTACAATGAGCAGTTCTTC. Full variable domain (outside the CDR3, taken from reference TRBV11-3 and TRBJ2-1): EAGVVQSPRYKIIEKKQPVAFWCNPISGHNTLYWYLQNLGQGPELLIRYENEEAVDDSQLPKDRFSAERLKGVDSTLKIQPAELGDSAVYLCASSLGTSGSVAYNEQFFGPGTRLTVL.

The chain recombines TRBV4-1 with TRBJ2-5; 8 nucleotides align to TRBD1. The CDR3 loop spans 16 amino acids. With 0 bases clipped from V and 5 bases from J, the junction kept 8 bases outside the gene matches. Germline CDR1 reads MGHRA; CDR2 reads YSYEKL. CDR3 sequence reads: CASSQDGQGARETQYF. In nucleotides, the CDR3 is TGCGCCAGCAGCCAAGATGGGCAGGGGGCTAGGGAGACCCAGTACTTC.

The chain couples TRBV6-2 or TRBV6-3 to TRBJ2-5; 10 bases fit TRBD1. The CDR3 is 18 amino acids. J gave up 4 bases and V 5 bases, and 16 bases lay outside the gene matches. Germline values: CDR1 MNHEY, CDR2 SVGEGT. CDR3 nucleotide sequence: TGTGCCAGCAGTCGGGACAGGGGTATTCCGGCGGTAGGAGAGACCCAGTACTTC. Its translation is CASSRDRGIPAVGETQYF.

The genes are TRBV9 and TRBJ1-4; D gene uncertain. The CDR3 loop spans 16 amino acids. Looked up from germline, CDR1 is SGDLS and CDR2 is YYNGEE. The ends were cut back, 4 bases at V and 0 bases at J, with 13 bases in the middle. CDR3 DNA: TGTGCCAGCAGCCACACGCCCGGTTCAACTAATGAAAAACTGTTTTTT. It codes for CASSHTPGSTNEKLFF.

The chain couples TRBV13 to TRBJ2-7; D uncertain. Trimming took 1 base from V and 6 from J, leaving 19 bases between them. CDR1 and CDR2 from the germline V gene are PRHDT and FYEKMQ (reference sequence). The CDR3 length is 16 residues. CDR3 nucleotide sequence: TGTGCCAGCAGCTTAGCGGTTCCGGCTTCGCGGTCCGAGCAGTACTTC. Protein: CASSLAVPASRSEQYF.

This chain joins TRBV30 and TRBJ2-7; 7 nucleotides align to TRBD1. The germline V gene has CDR1 GTSNPN and CDR2 SVGIG (reference sequence). V lost 1 base, J lost 7 bases, and 1 base stayed unmatched. The CDR3 length is 11 residues. CDR3 loop: CAWSATGEQYF. DNA of the CDR3: TGTGCCTGGAGTGCGACAGGGGAGCAGTACTTC.

Only one count was recorded for this clone. V is TRBV19 and J is TRBJ2-2, with 7 bases that match TRBD1. The CDR3 has 16 amino acids. The trim removed 6 bases at V and 1 base at J, leaving 8 bases unmatched. Looked up from germline, CDR1 is LNHDA and CDR2 is SQIVND (reference sequence). The DNA of the CDR3 is TGTGCCAGTAGCCGTACGGGACAGCTGAACACCGGGGAGCTGTTTTTT. Protein: CASSRTGQLNTGELFF. The full variable domain, completed using reference TRBV19 and TRBJ2-2, is DGGITQSPKYLFRKEGQNVTLSCEQNLNHDAMYWYRQDPGQGLRLIYYSQIVNDFQKGDIAEGYSVSREKKESFPLTVTSAQKNPTAFYLCASSRTGQLNTGELFFGEGSRLTVL.

This clone is a singleton in its sample. This chain joins TRBV3-1 (or the pseudogene TRBV3-2) and TRBJ2-7, with 8 bases identical to TRBD2. Germline V gene lookup returns CDR1 LGHDT and CDR2 YNNKEL (reference sequence). The length of the CDR3 is 17 residues. With V trimmed by 4 bases and J by 1 base, 12 bases remained unmatched. The CDR3, as DNA: TGTGCCAGCAGCCCTGCCCCGGGGCGGGGGGATTCCTACGAGCAGTACTTC. Protein product: CASSPAPGRGDSYEQYF.

The chain combines TRBV5-8 with TRBJ2-6, with no clear D. Germline V gene data show CDR1 as SGHTS and CDR2 as YDEGEE. The V end was cut by 4 bases, the J end by 9 bases, with 5 bases between. The CDR3 has 11 residues. CDR3 region: CASSLLNVLTF. In nucleotides, the CDR3 is TGTGCCAGCAGCCTCCTCAACGTCCTGACTTTC.

This chain uses TRBV6-5 with TRBJ2-7, with 7 bases fitting TRBD1. Trimming took 5 bases from V and 5 from J; bases not matched to a gene: 12. Germline lookup yields CDR1 MNHEY and CDR2 SVGAGI. The CDR3 consists of 15 residues. CDR3 in DNA: TGTGCCAGCAGTACTATCCGGGACAGTCAGGACGAGCAGTACTTC. Amino acid sequence: CASSTIRDSQDEQYF.

V usage is TRBV2 and J usage is TRBJ1-5; no definite D call. From germline, CDR1 is SNHLY and CDR2 FYNNEI. The CDR3 consists of 13 residues. The V end lost 6 bases, the J end lost 5 bases, and 11 bases lay between the germline ends. The CDR3 DNA reads as TGTGCCAGCAGCTCCGGGAGGGATCAGCCCCAGCATTTT. Protein: CASSSGRDQPQHF.

V gene TRBV7-2 combines with J gene TRBJ2-5, with D maybe TRBD2 (5 bases). V lost 5 bases to trimming and J lost 2 bases, with 15 bases between them. Germline V CDR1 and CDR2: SGHTA, FQGNSA. This CDR3 contains 15 residues. In DNA, the CDR3 is TGTGCCAGCAGCCCCGTCCGGGGTTTACAAGAGACCCAGTACTTC. Its protein product is CASSPVRGLQETQYF.

This clone was detected only a few times. The chain employs TRBV12-3 or TRBV12-4 and TRBJ2-7, with D perhaps given as TRBD1 or TRBD2 (5 bases each). This CDR3 is built from 13 residues. V lost 3 bases and J lost 3, with 9 bases in between. CDR3 nucleotide sequence: TGTGCCAGCAGTTTGGGGGTCGACTACGAGCAGTACTTC. Translated, it gives CASSLGVDYEQYF.

This chain connects TRBV9 to TRBJ1-1; 9 bases are shared with TRBD1. The CDR3 length is 14 residues. Germline values: CDR1 SGDLS, CDR2 YYNGEE. Trimming cost V 2 bases and J 6 bases; bases outside gene matches: 5. Here the CDR3 reads CASSVGTGSAEAFF. CDR3 DNA: TGTGCCAGCAGCGTCGGGACAGGGTCGGCTGAAGCTTTCTTT.

This clone was detected only once. The DNA of the CDR3 is TGTGCCAGCAGCGCTTCCCGGGAGTACTACGAGCAGTACTTC. It translates to CASSASREYYEQYF. V usage is TRBV7-2 and J usage is TRBJ2-7; D is possibly TRBD2 (6 bases). V was shortened by 5 bases and J by 3 bases, with 14 bases between the two germline ends. Germline V CDR1 and CDR2: SGHTA, FQGNSA. The CDR3 totals 14 residues.

V gene TRBV5-4 combines with J gene TRBJ2-7; 11 bases align to TRBD2. V trimming: 0 bases; J trimming: 2 bases; junction bases outside the gene matches: 7. The CDR3 covers 17 residues. Germline CDR1 is SGHNT and CDR2 is YYREEE (reference sequence). In nucleotides, the CDR3 is TGTGCCAGCAGCTTGGCTAGCGGGAGGCCCTCAACCTACGAGCAGTACTTC. Translated: CASSLASGRPSTYEQYF.

The rearrangement uses TRBV12-3 or TRBV12-4 and TRBJ1-5; 8 bases fit TRBD1. This CDR3 contains 13 residues. Losses at the gene ends were 5 bases for V and 4 bases for J; bases not matched to a gene: 1. The CDR3 nucleotides read TGTGCCAGCAGTCGGACAGGGAATCAGCCCCAGCATTTT. It codes for CASSRTGNQPQHF.